What follows are 27 T cell receptor beta chains derived from one specimen sequenced in a study of patients and donors after allogeneic stem cell transplantation. Using its own MiXCR run on the RT-PCR reads, TCRdb lists one record per CDR3 protein. The sample includes hundreds of thousands of distinct CDR3 sequences, 15% to 20% of them seen just once. What was sequenced was blood, either unsorted or a sorted T cell fraction (not recorded which). The receptors come from a human donor who was either an allogeneic HSCT recipient or a stem cell or donor lymphocyte infusion donor (not recorded which). It is not recorded whose cells these are; they may come from a transplant donor.

This clonotype was seen more than once but under ten times. This chain joins TRBV12-5 and TRBJ2-2; 13 positions match TRBD2. The CDR3 has 18 residues. Germline loops: CDR1 LGHNT, CDR2 FRNRAP. Trimming at V came to 8 bases and at J to 4 bases, leaving 13 bases not matched to a gene. CDR3 residues: CASLVGTSGMMGTGELFF. For the CDR3, the DNA is TGTGCTAGTTTGGTGGGGACTAGCGGGATGATGGGCACCGGGGAGCTGTTTTTT.

This clonotype has a handful of counts. The rearrangement uses TRBV3-1 and TRBJ1-6; D remains ambiguous. The germline gives CDR1 LGHDT, CDR2 YNNKEL (reference sequence). The V gene lost 4 bases and the J gene lost 5 bases, with 6 bases spanning the gap. The CDR3 consists of 13 residues. CDR3 in amino acids: CASSRVDNSPLHF. The CDR3, as DNA: TGTGCCAGCAGCCGGGTCGATAATTCACCCCTCCACTTT. The full variable domain, in which reference TRBV3-1 and TRBJ1-6 provide the parts outside the CDR3, is DTAVSQTPKYLVTQMGNDKSIKCEQNLGHDTMYWYKQDSKKFLKIMFSYNNKELIINETVPNRFSPKSPDKAHLNLHINSLELGDSAVYFCASSRVDNSPLHFGNGTRLTVT.

This chain connects TRBV19 to TRBJ2-1; TRBD1 agrees at 11 bases. After removal of 9 bases from V and 4 bases from J, the junction contained 2 bases not matched to a gene. The CDR3 loop spans 13 amino acids. Germline values: CDR1 LNHDA, CDR2 SQIVND (reference sequence). The CDR3 nucleotides read TGTGCCAGCGGACAGGGGGCTTACAATGAGCAGTTCTTC. Translating gives CASGQGAYNEQFF.

This clonotype was seen a few times. This sequence joins TRBV10-3 and TRBJ2-4; D gene ambiguous. V was pared by 0 bases and J by 0 bases, with 6 bases between. Germline loops: CDR1 ENHRY, CDR2 SYGVKD. This CDR3 has 15 residues. CDR3 sequence reads: CAISESRLAKNIQYF. The DNA for the CDR3 is TGTGCCATCAGTGAGTCTAGGTTAGCCAAAAACATTCAGTACTTC.

This clonotype came up many times. The CDR3 nucleotides are TGCAGTGCTAAACGGGGGGGCTTTGGCGGGGAGCTGTTTTTT. Translated, it gives CSAKRGGFGGELFF. The chain links TRBV20-1 to TRBJ2-2, with 8 positions matching TRBD2. V lost 4 bases, J lost 7 bases, and 8 bases stayed unmatched. Germline assignment: CDR1 DFQATT and CDR2 SNEGSKA (reference sequence). This CDR3 has 14 amino acids.

The chain links TRBV20-1 to TRBJ1-2; 8 bases fit TRBD1. The trim removed 6 bases at V and 7 bases at J, leaving 13 bases unmatched. The length of the CDR3 is 14 residues. The germline V gene encodes CDR1 DFQATT and CDR2 SNEGSKA (reference sequence). The CDR3 reads CSAEVLQGARGYTF. DNA for the CDR3: TGCAGTGCAGAAGTACTTCAGGGGGCTCGTGGCTACACCTTC.

This clonotype was picked up many times. This chain links TRBV24-1 with TRBJ2-2; D gene uncertain. Germline-derived CDR1 and CDR2 are KGHDR and SFDVKD. The CDR3 loop spans 19 amino acids. V lost 4 bases to trimming and J lost 4 bases, with 24 bases between them. CDR3 sequence (DNA): TGTGCCACCAGTGACCCCGTCTTTGGACGGACCCCCATCACCGGGGAGCTGTTTTTT. Residues: CATSDPVFGRTPITGELFF.

The chain recombines TRBV4-3 with TRBJ2-7; D is undetermined. CDR3 length: 13 amino acids. Trimming cost V 0 bases and J 1 base, with 4 bases left between them. Germline CDR1 reads LGHNA; CDR2 reads YSLEER. The chain's CDR3 is CASSQEHSYEQYF. CDR3 nucleotides: TGCGCCAGCAGCCAAGAGCATTCCTACGAGCAGTACTTC.

This clonotype appeared a few times. The chain uses TRBV20-1 and TRBJ2-1; 15 nucleotides align to TRBD2. The CDR3 runs 15 residues. The ends lost 4 bases at V and 4 bases at J; junction bases unmatched: 2. Germline V CDR1 and CDR2: DFQATT, SNEGSKA (reference sequence). CDR3 amino acids: CSATGLAGGYNEQFF. Written as DNA, the CDR3 is TGCAGTGCTACCGGACTAGCGGGAGGGTACAATGAGCAGTTCTTC.

At least ten counts were recorded for this clonotype. The chain carries TRBV7-9 and TRBJ2-3; unclear D gene. The germline V and J ends were trimmed by 0 bases and 3 bases, with 7 bases remaining between them. The germline gives CDR1 SEHNR, CDR2 FQNEAQ (reference sequence). This CDR3 comprises 14 residues. The CDR3 loop is CASSLALRTDTQYF. CDR3 bases: TGTGCCAGCAGCTTAGCGCTGAGGACAGATACGCAGTATTTT.

In this sample, this clonotype turned up a few times. The V and J genes are TRBV12-3 or TRBV12-4 and TRBJ2-1, with TRBD2 matching over 11 bases. The CDR3 is 19 amino acids. V lost 5 bases and J lost 0; bases outside the gene matches: 12. The CDR3 DNA reads TGTGCCAGCAGTCCCCGGGCTAGCGGGGGGCGGAGCTCCTACAATGAGCAGTTCTTC. It translates to CASSPRASGGRSSYNEQFF.

The V call is TRBV28, the J call TRBJ2-1, with TRBD2 matching over 8 bases. The CDR3 extends over 17 amino acids. Germline V gene lookup returns CDR1 MDHEN and CDR2 SYDVKM. The junction had 11 bases not matched to a gene; V was cut back by 1 base and J by 6 bases. DNA of the CDR3: TGTGCCAGCAGTTTATCTCAAAAGCGGGAGCTCGGCAATGAGCAGTTCTTC. Encoded protein: CASSLSQKRELGNEQFF.

The chain couples TRBV2 to TRBJ1-4; 7 bases are a match to TRBD1. From germline, CDR1 is SNHLY and CDR2 FYNNEI. The CDR3 covers 13 residues. V lost 7 bases and J lost 4; bases outside the gene matches: 3. As DNA, the CDR3 is TGTGCCAGCATGACAGGGCATAATGAAAAACTGTTTTTT. This encodes CASMTGHNEKLFF.

This clonotype was counted ten times or more. The chain employs TRBV2 and TRBJ2-1; the D gene is possibly TRBD1 (6 bases). The CDR3 is 12 amino acids. V gave up 5 bases and J gave up 9 bases, with 11 bases separating them. The germline gives CDR1 SNHLY, CDR2 FYNNEI. CDR3 sequence: CASSNRVGEQFF. CDR3 bases: TGTGCCAGCAGTAACAGGGTTGGTGAGCAGTTCTTC.

The J gene is TRBJ2-7, the V gene TRBV18, with TRBD2 matching 7 bases. J gave up 7 bases and V 3 bases, and 12 bases lay outside the gene matches. Looked up from germline, CDR1 is KGHSH and CDR2 is LQKENI. The CDR3 is made up of 15 amino acids. CDR3 in amino acids: CASSPGTRRAGEQYF. CDR3 coding DNA: TGTGCCAGCTCACCCGGGACTCGAAGAGCGGGGGAGCAGTACTTC.

The CDR3 protein is CASSSQGPVQETQYF. The CDR3 coding sequence is TGTGCCAGTAGTTCCCAGGGTCCCGTCCAAGAGACCCAGTACTTC. The genes are TRBV19 and TRBJ2-5; TRBD1 might be the D (5 bases). The germline V and J ends were trimmed by 5 bases and 1 base, with 14 bases remaining between them. The germline V gene has CDR1 LNHDA and CDR2 SQIVND (reference sequence). The length of the CDR3 is 15 residues.

This rearrangement joins TRBV7-2 to TRBJ2-5; no clear D gene. The CDR3 runs 14 residues. V was trimmed by 1 base and J by 7 bases, leaving 13 bases between them. Germline CDR1 and CDR2: SGHTA and FQGNSA. The CDR3 DNA is TGTGCCAGCAGCTTAGATCAGACTCCAGGGACCCAGTACTTC. Encoded protein: CASSLDQTPGTQYF.

This clonotype has more than one count but fewer than ten. V and J are TRBV30 and TRBJ2-1; perhaps TRBD2 as D (6 bases). Germline V gives CDR1 GTSNPN, CDR2 SVGIG (reference sequence). The CDR3 consists of 13 residues. V lost 7 bases, J lost 7 bases, and 17 bases lay in between. CDR3 coding DNA: TGTGCCTTAACTGGGCGGGGCGGGAATGAGCAGTTCTTC. Translated, it gives CALTGRGGNEQFF.

The V and J genes are TRBV6-2 or TRBV6-3 and TRBJ2-1, with TRBD2 matching 9 bases. With V trimmed by 2 bases and J by 4 bases, 3 bases remained unmatched. This CDR3 has 15 amino acids. Germline CDR1 and CDR2: MNHEY and SVGEGT. CDR3: CASSYGSGGYNEQFF. The CDR3 bases are TGTGCCAGCAGTTACGGTAGCGGGGGTTACAATGAGCAGTTCTTC.

This clonotype has only a few counts. This sequence joins TRBV7-3 and TRBJ2-7; tentatively, D is TRBD1 (5 bases). This CDR3 comprises 13 residues. CDR1 is SGHTA, CDR2 FQGTGA, per germline. V lost 4 bases, J lost 3 bases, and 10 bases lay in between. CDR3 protein: CASSSDRFYEQYF. CDR3 DNA: TGTGCCAGCAGCTCTGACAGATTCTACGAGCAGTACTTC. The full variable domain, completed using reference TRBV7-3 and TRBJ2-7, is GAGVSQTPSNKVTEKGKYVELRCDPISGHTALYWYRQSLGQGPEFLIYFQGTGAADDSGLPNDRFFAVRPEGSVSTLKIQRTERGDSAVYLCASSSDRFYEQYFGPGTRLTVT.

This CDR3 is CASSYLWTSATGELFF. The CDR3 DNA is TGTGCCAGCAGTTACCTTTGGACTAGCGCTACCGGGGAGCTGTTTTTT. J is TRBJ2-2 and V is TRBV6-2 or TRBV6-3; TRBD2 matches at 9 bases. This CDR3 has 16 residues. CDR1 and CDR2 from the germline V gene are MNHEY and SVGEGT. The V gene end was trimmed by 2 bases and the J gene end by 5 bases; junction bases not matched to a gene: 6.

The V and J genes are TRBV4-3 and TRBJ2-7, with D possibly called TRBD1 or TRBD2 (5 bases each). Trimming shortened V by 4 bases and J by 3 bases, and 16 bases separated the two germline ends. CDR1 LGHNA and CDR2 YSLEER come from the germline V gene. CDR3 length: 15 residues. As DNA, the CDR3 is TGCGCCAGCAGCCGCCACCGGGACGGAAGCTACGAGCAGTACTTC. It is translated as CASSRHRDGSYEQYF.

This clonotype showed up just a few times. The chain combines TRBV4-1 with TRBJ1-1; D ambiguous. The CDR3 totals 14 residues. V was pared by 1 base and J by 1 base, with 7 bases between. Germline values: CDR1 MGHRA, CDR2 YSYEKL. The CDR3 DNA reads TGCGCCAGCAGCCAAGTATCAGGGAACACTGAAGCTTTCTTT. This encodes CASSQVSGNTEAFF.

The V gene is TRBV12-3 or TRBV12-4, the J gene TRBJ2-7; 11 bases match TRBD2. The CDR3 is made up of 17 amino acids. After removal of 2 bases from V and 3 bases from J, the junction contained 9 bases not matched to a gene. CDR3 in amino acids: CASSLTSGGSYHYEQYF. The CDR3 bases are TGTGCCAGCAGTTTAACTAGCGGGGGATCATACCACTACGAGCAGTACTTC.

V usage is TRBV20-1 and J usage is TRBJ1-2; no reliable D call. The V end lost 3 bases, the J end lost 3 bases, and 14 bases lay between the germline ends. Germline assignment: CDR1 DFQATT and CDR2 SNEGSKA (reference sequence). The CDR3 has 14 residues. CDR3 loop: CSAREGSDYYGYTF. As DNA, the CDR3 is TGCAGTGCTAGGGAAGGCAGCGATTACTATGGCTACACCTTC.

The genes are TRBV6-2 or TRBV6-3 and TRBJ2-6; a weak D match, TRBD2 (6 bases). Germline V CDR1 and CDR2: MNHEY, SVGEGT. Trimming cost V 4 bases and J 4 bases, with 23 bases left between them. This CDR3 region has 19 residues. The CDR3: CASSSPYSGKRAGANVLTF. The CDR3 DNA is TGTGCCAGCAGTTCACCCTATAGCGGCAAAAGGGCCGGGGCCAACGTCCTGACTTTC.

This clonotype was seen a few times. This chain links TRBV29-1 with TRBJ1-2; possible D gene TRBD1, 6 bases. V was clipped by 7 bases and J by 4 bases, with 10 bases between them. This CDR3 has 11 residues. Germline V gene lookup returns CDR1 SQVTM and CDR2 ANQGSEA. Here the CDR3 DNA reads TGCAGCGATGGACAGACCTATGGCTACACCTTC. It specifies CSDGQTYGYTF.